This T cell receptor (beta chain) was captured by sequencing in a study of T cell changes during pregnancy in multiple sclerosis. Per germline, CDR1 MNHEY and CDR2 SMNVEV (reference sequence). This CDR3 comprises 17 residues. V was clipped by 0 bases and J by 0 bases, with 11 bases between them. The method was immunoSEQ multiplex PCR; TCRdb's version includes in-frame clones alone and lacks a portion of them. Counted here are tens of thousands of clones, approximately 92% occurring once; the ten biggest clones make up about 2%. The sample was peripheral blood, taken after pregnancy. This TCR was sampled from a female donor with multiple sclerosis, enrolled in a pregnancy study. V usage is TRBV27 and J usage is TRBJ2-2, with D unresolved. The CDR3 is CASSLSSSPANTGELFF. CDR3 DNA: TGTGCCAGCAGTTTATCGAGCTCTCCCGCGAACACCGGGGAGCTGTTTTTT.